This T cell receptor (beta chain) came from a study of OX40 agonist ivuxolimab in advanced cancers. Study results and limitations: CD4+ and CD8+ blood T cells expanded clonally by week 6 at 0.1 to 3.0 mg/kg.

With V trimmed by 2 bases and J by 10 bases, 7 bases remained unmatched. Germline V gene lookup returns CDR1 WSHSY and CDR2 SAAADI. CDR3 length: 15 amino acids. Details on this clone: No antigen is known for it.

Sequencing used immunoSEQ multiplex PCR; TCRdb keeps in-frame clones, though not all of them. The sample yields fewer than 70,000 clones, about nine tenths seen once. This TCR derives from an adult with an advanced solid tumor such as melanoma, head and neck, liver or kidney cancer. Source: CD4+ or CD8+ T cells sorted from blood, taken in a trial of the OX40 agonist ivuxolimab. The chain has TRBV10-2 and TRBJ1-6; 8 bases fit TRBD1. DNA of the CDR3: TGCGCCAGCAGTGAGGCGGACAGGGTGGGATCACCCCTCCACTTT. This translates into CASSEADRVGSPLHF.